A selection of T cell receptor beta chains follows, all from one sample in a study of cytomegalovirus exposure and HLA in healthy donors. Sequenced by immunoSEQ multiplex PCR; TCRdb stores in-frame clones only, minus some. In the table there are tens of thousands of clones, about 93% of which are singletons. What was sequenced was PBMCs. The receptor source for this set is a woman in her 30s in good health and CMV-seropositive. Each CDR3 is given with its conserved first and last residue. The D gene is left open where the match is weak. Expanded clones are given a class, and other clones once, few, many or no size at all.

>TRBD2|NA|TRBJ2-2|TRBV9
TGTGCCAGCAGCAGCCGACTAGCGGGAGACGCGGGCACCGGGGAGCTGTTTTTT
CASSSRLAGDAGTGELFF
>NA|NA|TRBJ1-5|TRBV28
TGTGCCAGCAGTACAAACAGGAATCAGCCCCAGCATTTT
CASSTNRNQPQHF
>TRBD2|NA|TRBJ2-3|TRBV19
TGTGCCAGTAGTATCGACCGGCGGGAGGGCCGTTACACAGATACGCAGTATTTT
CASSIDRREGRYTDTQYF
>NA|NA|TRBJ1-2|TRBV30
TGTGCCTGGTCCGGGGGAATGAACTATGGCTACACCTTC
CAWSGGMNYGYTF
>TRBD2|NA|TRBJ2-4|TRBV4-3
TGCGCCAGCAGCCAGGCCGGGACTAGCGGGAAAGCCAAAAACATTCAGTACTTC
CASSQAGTSGKAKNIQYF
>NA|NA|TRBJ1-5|TRBV7-6
TGTGCCAGCAGCTTAGACGGGACAAAAAATCAGCCCCAGCATTTT
CASSLDGTKNQPQHF
>NA|NA|TRBJ2-2|TRBV9
TGTGCCAGCAGCGTAGGGGAGAGGGAGCTGTTTTTT
CASSVGERELFF
>NA|NA|TRBJ2-3|TRBV7-2
TGTGCCAGCAGCTTAGCGTCCCCTCTAGCCGATACGCAGTATTTT
CASSLASPLADTQYF
>NA|NA|TRBJ2-2|TRBV11-3
TGTGCCAGCAGCCCCCTCGGCACCGGGGAGCTGTTTTTT
CASSPLGTGELFF
>TRBD2|NA|TRBJ2-1|TRBV9
TGTGCCAGCAGCCCGGGACTAGCGGCCTACAATGAGCAGTTCTTC
CASSPGLAAYNEQFF
>NA|NA|TRBJ1-3|TRBV7-2
TGTGCCAGCAGCCCCCAGTACTCTGGAAACACCATATATTTT
CASSPQYSGNTIYF
>NA|NA|TRBJ2-7|TRBV6-5
TGTGCCAGCAGTTACTCGGGCAGGGCCTACGAGCAGTACTTC
CASSYSGRAYEQYF
>NA|once|TRBJ2-1|TRBV7-8
TGTGCCAGCAGCTCCCAGCGGTCCAGCTACAATGAGCAGTTCTTC
CASSSQRSSYNEQFF
>TRBD2|NA|TRBJ2-3|TRBV11-2
TGTGCCAGCAGCATGCGACCGGGACTAGCGGGAGGTGAATTAGATACGCAGTATTTT
CASSMRPGLAGGELDTQYF
>NA|NA|TRBJ1-2|TRBV6-5
TGTGCCAGCAGAGAGGCCCCGGGTTCTAACTATGGCTACACCTTC
CASREAPGSNYGYTF
>NA|NA|TRBJ2-7|TRBV19
TGTGCCAGTAGCCGACAGGTCACCTCCTACGAGCAGTACTTC
CASSRQVTSYEQYF
>TRBD2|NA|TRBJ2-3|TRBV25-1
TGTGCCAGCAGTTTGAGCGGGAGTAGGGCAGATACGCAGTATTTT
CASSLSGSRADTQYF
>NA|NA|TRBJ2-3|TRBV10-3
TGTGCCATCAGTGCAACCCCTAGCGAACCTCGAGGGGATACGCAGTATTTT
CAISATPSEPRGDTQYF
>TRBD1|NA|TRBJ2-1|TRBV13
TGTGCCAGCAGCCCACCCGGACAGGGGGCCGAGCAGTTCTTC
CASSPPGQGAEQFF
>TRBD2|NA|TRBJ2-7|TRBV7-2
TGTGCCAGCAGCCTCGCGGGGGACTACTACGAGCAGTACTTC
CASSLAGDYYEQYF
>NA|NA|TRBJ1-4|TRBV4-3
TGCGCCAGCAGCCAAACGGGTGGAACTAATGAAAAACTGTTTTTT
CASSQTGGTNEKLFF
>NA|once|TRBJ2-5|TRBV19
TGTGCCAGTAGTATATTGTTCAGAGCGAAGGAAGAGACCCAGTACTTC
CASSILFRAKEETQYF
>NA|NA|TRBJ2-1|TRBV30
TGTGCCTGGAGTGTACTTGGGGGCCCCTACAATGAGCAGTTCTTC
CAWSVLGGPYNEQFF
>NA|NA|TRBJ1-1|TRBV6-5
TGTGCCAGCAGTTATTCCGGTGTGCTGAACACTGAAGCTTTCTTT
CASSYSGVLNTEAFF
>NA|NA|TRBJ1-4|TRBV6-5
TGTGCCAGCAGCCTCCTCACGAGAGCTAATGAAAAACTGTTTTTT
CASSLLTRANEKLFF
>TRBD1|NA|TRBJ1-2|TRBV30
TGTGCCTGGGTGGGGGACAGCTATGGCTACACCTTC
CAWVGDSYGYTF
>NA|NA|TRBJ1-1|TRBV20-1
TGCAGTGCGGCTGGTGGTGGGGAGGCTTTCTTT
CSAAGGGEAFF
>TRBD1|once|TRBJ1-1|TRBV5-1
TGCGCCAGCAGCTGGTCGGGACAGAGCACTGAAGCTTTCTTT
CASSWSGQSTEAFF
>NA|NA|TRBJ2-1|TRBV12-5
TGTGCTAGTGCCGATGACAGTTCCTACAATGAGCAGTTCTTC
CASADDSSYNEQFF
>TRBD1|NA|TRBJ2-5|TRBV30
TGTGCCTGGAGTGCGGACAGGGGTCGCGTAGAGACCCAGTACTTC
CAWSADRGRVETQYF